The 8 T cell receptor beta chains below were found in one sample sequenced in a study of neurological immune-mediated disorders. TCRdb independently ran MiXCR on the 5' RACE reads; one entry per CDR3 protein. The data show 65,000 to 95,000 distinct CDR3 sequences, less than 5.5% seen once. The sample consisted of PBMCs. These receptors came from a woman aged 30 to 39 with multiple sclerosis.

This clonotype occurred many times. The chain carries TRBV20-1 and TRBJ2-2, with D maybe TRBD1 (6 bases). This CDR3 is 13 amino acids long. Germline CDR1 and CDR2: DFQATT and SNEGSKA (reference sequence). With 3 bases removed from V and 7 bases from J, the gap between germline ends came to 12 bases. CDR3 sequence: CSARHREGGELFF. In DNA, the CDR3 is TGCAGTGCTAGGCACAGGGAAGGCGGGGAGCTGTTTTTT.

This clonotype was observed many times. The J gene is TRBJ2-1, the V gene TRBV5-1; the match to TRBD2 covers 7 bases. Germline trimming cut 0 bases from V and 0 bases from J; bases unmatched to any gene: 6. Germline V gene data show CDR1 as SGHRS and CDR2 as YFSETQ. There are 17 residues in the CDR3. The CDR3 sequence is CASSLAALASSYNEQFF. Written as DNA, the CDR3 is TGCGCCAGCAGCTTGGCAGCACTAGCGAGCTCCTACAATGAGCAGTTCTTC. Complete variable domain (other parts from reference TRBV5-1 and TRBJ2-1): KAGVTQTPRYLIKTRGQQVTLSCSPISGHRSVSWYQQTPGQGLQFLFEYFSETQRNKGNFPGRFSGRQFSNSRSEMNVSTLELGDSALYLCASSLAALASSYNEQFFGPGTRLTVL.

This clonotype occurred many times. The chain is built from TRBV28 and TRBJ1-1; perhaps TRBD1 as D (6 bases). Trimming removed 5 bases at V and 10 bases at J, with 11 bases between. CDR3 length: 11 amino acids. In germline, CDR1 is MDHEN, CDR2 SYDVKM. The CDR3: CASSLGGAAFF. As DNA, the CDR3 is TGTGCCAGCAGTCTGGGGGGGGCAGCTTTCTTT.

The chain has TRBV3-1 and TRBJ1-2; D not certain. V lost 6 bases to trimming and J lost 1 base, with 15 bases between them. The CDR3 runs to 15 residues. Germline values: CDR1 LGHDT, CDR2 YNNKEL (reference sequence). The CDR3 protein is CASRGFLGFNYGYTF. In nucleotides, the CDR3 is TGTGCCAGCAGGGGCTTTTTAGGATTTAACTATGGCTACACCTTC.

This clonotype came up many times. J is TRBJ2-7 and V is TRBV20-1; 11 positions agree with TRBD2. The junction had 5 bases not matched to a gene; V was cut back by 3 bases and J by 4 bases. Germline loops: CDR1 DFQATT, CDR2 SNEGSKA (reference sequence). The CDR3 sequence is 14 residues long. This CDR3 reads CSARGLAEPYEQYF. CDR3 DNA sequence: TGCAGTGCTAGGGGACTAGCGGAGCCTTACGAGCAGTACTTC.

The chain's CDR3 is CASTGTGSYEQYF. The CDR3 bases are TGTGCCAGCACCGGGACAGGGTCCTACGAGCAGTACTTC. The chain is built from TRBV7-9 and TRBJ2-7, with 9 positions matching TRBD1. The CDR3 sequence is 13 residues long. Germline CDR1 reads SEHNR; CDR2 reads FQNEAQ (reference sequence). V shed 7 bases, J shed 1 base, and the junction held 2 bases outside the gene matches.

At least ten counts were recorded for this clonotype. V gene TRBV6-6 combines with J gene TRBJ2-7; D possibly corresponds to TRBD2 (5 bases). This CDR3 comprises 12 residues. Per the germline V gene, CDR1 is MNHNY and CDR2 is SVGAGI (reference sequence). V was pared by 2 bases and J by 5 bases, with 7 bases between. CDR3 in DNA: TGTGCCAGCAGTTACGTCGGGAACGAGCAGTACTTC. Residues: CASSYVGNEQYF.

This clonotype has a count of ten or more. The chain is built from TRBV3-1 and TRBJ2-7; the D gene is possibly TRBD2 (6 bases). Between the trimmed V and J ends, which lost 2 bases and 2 bases, there was a span of 13 bases. CDR3 length equals 15 residues. In germline, CDR1 is LGHDT, CDR2 YNNKEL (reference sequence). This CDR3 reads CASSQIRLGPYEQYF. CDR3 bases: TGTGCCAGCAGCCAAATCCGACTAGGGCCCTACGAGCAGTACTTC.